This is a list of T cell receptor beta chains from one sample in a study of cytomegalovirus exposure and HLA in healthy donors. Assay used: immunoSEQ multiplex PCR; TCRdb lists only in-frame clones, some missing. This sample has about 120,000 clones; about 86% occur once, and the top ten carry less than 2.5%. Sequencing was carried out using PBMCs. These TCRs come from a woman in her forties in good health and CMV-seronegative. The CDR3 runs from the conserved cysteine through the conserved F or W. Fields, in order: V gene, J gene, D gene, clone size, CDR3 DNA, CDR3 protein. The D gene is left open where the match is weak. Clone size, where shown, is once, few, many, or a class for clones that have expanded.

V gene: TRBV5-4; J gene: TRBJ2-5; D gene: -; clone size: -; CDR3 DNA: TGTGCCAGCAGCTTGGTACAATCCCAGACCCAGTACTTC; CDR3 protein: CASSLVQSQTQYF
V gene: TRBV7-8; J gene: TRBJ2-1; D gene: TRBD2; clone size: -; CDR3 DNA: TGTGCCAGCAGAGAGGGGGGGGCTAGCGGGATAAGGTATGAGCAGTTCTTC; CDR3 protein: CASREGGASGIRYEQFF
V gene: TRBV7-8; J gene: TRBJ2-3; D gene: -; clone size: -; CDR3 DNA: TGTGCCAGCAGCTTATTCACTAGCACAGATACGCAGTATTTT; CDR3 protein: CASSLFTSTDTQYF
V gene: TRBV29-1; J gene: TRBJ2-2; D gene: TRBD1; clone size: -; CDR3 DNA: TGCAGCGTCCGACAGGGGGCCTCGAACACCGGGGAGCTGTTTTTT; CDR3 protein: CSVRQGASNTGELFF
V gene: TRBV9; J gene: TRBJ1-2; D gene: -; clone size: -; CDR3 DNA: TGTGCCAGCTCCAGGGACTTCTATGGCTACACCTTC; CDR3 protein: CASSRDFYGYTF
V gene: TRBV10-2; J gene: TRBJ2-1; D gene: -; clone size: -; CDR3 DNA: TGCGCCAGCAGTCCAGGACAGCGCGCCTACAATGAGCAGTTCTTC; CDR3 protein: CASSPGQRAYNEQFF
V gene: TRBV19; J gene: TRBJ2-3; D gene: TRBD2; clone size: -; CDR3 DNA: TGTGCCAGTAGTATCCTTCCGGGGGGTGGCACAGATACGCAGTATTTT; CDR3 protein: CASSILPGGGTDTQYF
V gene: TRBV21-1; J gene: TRBJ2-7; D gene: -; clone size: -; CDR3 DNA: TGTGCCAGCAGCAATTGGGGATACTACCATGGGGAGGTGTCAGGGGGTTTAATCGGCGAGCAGTACTTC; CDR3 protein: CASSNWGYYHGEVSGGLIGEQYF
V gene: TRBV6-1; J gene: TRBJ2-6; D gene: -; clone size: -; CDR3 DNA: TGTGCCAGCAGTGAGGCCTTCTCTTCTGGGGCCAACGTCCTGACTTTC; CDR3 protein: CASSEAFSSGANVLTF
V gene: TRBV6-5; J gene: TRBJ1-2; D gene: -; clone size: few; CDR3 DNA: TGTGCCAGCAGTCCAGACAGGACTAACTATGGCTACACCTTC; CDR3 protein: CASSPDRTNYGYTF
V gene: TRBV5-4; J gene: TRBJ2-7; D gene: -; clone size: -; CDR3 DNA: TGTGCCAGCAGCGGGGGGTCCTCCTACGAGCAGTACTTC; CDR3 protein: CASSGGSSYEQYF
V gene: TRBV19; J gene: TRBJ2-1; D gene: TRBD2; clone size: -; CDR3 DNA: TGTGCCAGTAGTAGAGCGGGACTAGCGGGAGGTTGGGGGCCTAATGAGCAGTTCTTC; CDR3 protein: CASSRAGLAGGWGPNEQFF
V gene: TRBV7-9; J gene: TRBJ2-3; D gene: -; clone size: -; CDR3 DNA: TGTGCCAGCAGCTTGATGATCGGGACAACTAGCACAGATACGCAGTATTTT; CDR3 protein: CASSLMIGTTSTDTQYF
V gene: TRBV30; J gene: TRBJ1-5; D gene: -; clone size: few; CDR3 DNA: TGTGCCTGGAGCGCGGGCTACAATCAGCCCCAGCATTTT; CDR3 protein: CAWSAGYNQPQHF
V gene: TRBV27; J gene: TRBJ1-2; D gene: TRBD1; clone size: -; CDR3 DNA: TGTGCCAGCAGTTTAGCAACAGGGGCCTATGGCTACACCTTC; CDR3 protein: CASSLATGAYGYTF
V gene: TRBV9; J gene: TRBJ1-5; D gene: TRBD1; clone size: -; CDR3 DNA: TGTGCCAGCAGCGTAGTGCGACAGGGGGGTGAGCCCCAGCATTTT; CDR3 protein: CASSVVRQGGEPQHF
V gene: TRBV7-9; J gene: TRBJ1-5; D gene: TRBD1; clone size: -; CDR3 DNA: TGTTCCAGCAGCTCCACGCCGGGACAGGGGGCGGATCAGCCCCAGCATTTT; CDR3 protein: CSSSSTPGQGADQPQHF
V gene: TRBV7-3; J gene: TRBJ2-2; D gene: TRBD2; clone size: -; CDR3 DNA: TGTGCCAGCAGCTTATATGGACTAGCGGGAGGTACGAACACCGGGGAGCTGTTTTTT; CDR3 protein: CASSLYGLAGGTNTGELFF
V gene: TRBV6-5; J gene: TRBJ1-5; D gene: -; clone size: -; CDR3 DNA: TGTGCCAGCAGTCCCACTGACAGTAGCAATCAGCCCCAGCATTTT; CDR3 protein: CASSPTDSSNQPQHF
V gene: TRBV18; J gene: TRBJ2-3; D gene: -; clone size: -; CDR3 DNA: TGTGCCAGCTCACCATTCAATCAAGGACAGAGGACAGATACGCAGTATTTT; CDR3 protein: CASSPFNQGQRTDTQYF
V gene: TRBV6-1; J gene: TRBJ1-2; D gene: -; clone size: -; CDR3 DNA: TGTGCCAGCAGTTTCCAGATATCCTACACCTTC; CDR3 protein: CASSFQISYTF
V gene: TRBV2; J gene: TRBJ1-2; D gene: -; clone size: -; CDR3 DNA: TGTGCCAGCAGTGTCTCCCAGGACTTGGGTGGCTACACCTTC; CDR3 protein: CASSVSQDLGGYTF
V gene: TRBV4-1; J gene: TRBJ1-4; D gene: -; clone size: -; CDR3 DNA: TGCGCCAGCAGCCAAGAGGGGTCGGGGAGTGAAAAACTGTTTTTT; CDR3 protein: CASSQEGSGSEKLFF
V gene: TRBV30; J gene: TRBJ1-1; D gene: TRBD1; clone size: few; CDR3 DNA: TGTGCCTGGGTGGGACAGTCGGGACGTTCGAACACTGAAGCTTTCTTT; CDR3 protein: CAWVGQSGRSNTEAFF
V gene: TRBV12-5; J gene: TRBJ1-1; D gene: -; clone size: once; CDR3 DNA: TGTGCTAGTGGTTTGGTACGGGGGACGGTGTACACTGAAGCTTTCTTT; CDR3 protein: CASGLVRGTVYTEAFF
V gene: TRBV5-4; J gene: TRBJ1-2; D gene: -; clone size: -; CDR3 DNA: TGTGCCAGCAGCTTGATGGTTGAGAACTATGGCTACACCTTC; CDR3 protein: CASSLMVENYGYTF
V gene: TRBV19; J gene: TRBJ2-5; D gene: TRBD1; clone size: -; CDR3 DNA: TGTGCCAGTAGTACCACAGGGGGCAGCGAGACCCAGTACTTC; CDR3 protein: CASSTTGGSETQYF
V gene: TRBV7-6; J gene: TRBJ1-2; D gene: -; clone size: once; CDR3 DNA: TGTGCCAGCAGCTCCAGTACGTCGACAGCCTACTATGGCTACACCTTC; CDR3 protein: CASSSSTSTAYYGYTF
V gene: TRBV27; J gene: TRBJ2-3; D gene: TRBD2; clone size: -; CDR3 DNA: TGTGCCAGCAGTTTCTTGACTAGCGGGGGCACAGATACGCAGTATTTT; CDR3 protein: CASSFLTSGGTDTQYF
V gene: TRBV5-1; J gene: TRBJ1-1; D gene: -; clone size: -; CDR3 DNA: TGCGCCAGCAGCCTGGGGGCAGGGATAAACACTGAAGCTTTCTTT; CDR3 protein: CASSLGAGINTEAFF
V gene: TRBV6-1; J gene: TRBJ1-5; D gene: -; clone size: few; CDR3 DNA: TGTGCCAGCAGTGAAACAGGTAACAATCAGCCCCAGCATTTT; CDR3 protein: CASSETGNNQPQHF
V gene: TRBV7-8; J gene: TRBJ1-1; D gene: TRBD1; clone size: -; CDR3 DNA: TGTGCCAGCAGCTGGGGAAACAGGGGGCGCGGGAACACTGAAGCTTTCTTT; CDR3 protein: CASSWGNRGRGNTEAFF
V gene: TRBV11-2; J gene: TRBJ1-1; D gene: -; clone size: -; CDR3 DNA: TGTGCCAGCAGCGCACAGCCACTGAACACTGAAGCTTTCTTT; CDR3 protein: CASSAQPLNTEAFF
V gene: TRBV2; J gene: TRBJ2-7; D gene: TRBD1; clone size: -; CDR3 DNA: TGTGCCAGCAGCCCTACCGGGACAGTCGCCTACGAGCAGTACTTC; CDR3 protein: CASSPTGTVAYEQYF
V gene: TRBV4-2; J gene: TRBJ2-2; D gene: TRBD1; clone size: -; CDR3 DNA: TGTGCCAGCAGCCATGCCGGGACAGGGGCCCCCGGGGAGCTGTTTTTT; CDR3 protein: CASSHAGTGAPGELFF
V gene: TRBV6-5; J gene: TRBJ2-6; D gene: TRBD1; clone size: -; CDR3 DNA: TGTGCCAGCAGTTACGACAGGGCTGGGGCCAACGTCCTGACTTTC; CDR3 protein: CASSYDRAGANVLTF
V gene: TRBV6-5; J gene: TRBJ1-6; D gene: -; clone size: -; CDR3 DNA: TGTGCCAGCAGTTACGGGAGCTCCTATAATTCACCCCTCCACTTT; CDR3 protein: CASSYGSSYNSPLHF
V gene: TRBV5-4; J gene: TRBJ2-1; D gene: TRBD1; clone size: -; CDR3 DNA: TGTGCCAGCAGCTTTCTTCCAGGGCGGGACAGGGGTTTCTTC; CDR3 protein: CASSFLPGRDRGFF
V gene: TRBV18; J gene: TRBJ1-1; D gene: -; clone size: -; CDR3 DNA: TGTGCCAGCCACCGTGCGGGGGCTCGGGACACTGAAGCTTTCTTT; CDR3 protein: CASHRAGARDTEAFF
V gene: TRBV7-6; J gene: TRBJ2-3; D gene: TRBD2; clone size: -; CDR3 DNA: TGTGCCAGCAGCTTGCTAGCGGGGGGGCGGACAGATACGCAGTATTTT; CDR3 protein: CASSLLAGGRTDTQYF
V gene: TRBV5-1; J gene: TRBJ1-2; D gene: -; clone size: -; CDR3 DNA: TGCGCCAGCAGCTTGGAAACAGGGAGAGAGGGCTACACCTTC; CDR3 protein: CASSLETGREGYTF
V gene: TRBV12-5; J gene: TRBJ1-2; D gene: -; clone size: -; CDR3 DNA: TGTGCTAGTGGTTTGGGGCCGGGCTACACCTTC; CDR3 protein: CASGLGPGYTF
V gene: TRBV7-8; J gene: TRBJ2-1; D gene: TRBD2; clone size: -; CDR3 DNA: TGTGCCAGCAGCCCTACCTACCGGACTAGCTCTAACTACAATGAGCAGTTCTTC; CDR3 protein: CASSPTYRTSSNYNEQFF
V gene: TRBV10-3; J gene: TRBJ1-2; D gene: TRBD1; clone size: -; CDR3 DNA: TGTGCCATCAGTGATTCCGGGACAGAGAGCTATGGCTACACCTTC; CDR3 protein: CAISDSGTESYGYTF